The clone carrying this TCR beta chain was found a few times. Its specificity is not known. Germline CDR1 and CDR2: MDHEN and SYDVKM. There are 11 residues in the CDR3. V lost 6 bases, J lost 7 bases, and 9 bases lay in between. This sample was taken from a study of CD8 T cells in ankylosing spondylitis. Regarding the study as a whole: Apparently characteristic of ankylosing spondylitis blood was a TCR beta motif (under ten highly homologous variants). Several of the motif variants were reported before in synovial fluid and blood from reactive arthritis. Clones linked with disease were CD8+ and fairly uncommon in the peripheral blood. Significant enrichment of disease-linked clones was reportedly seen in matched ankylosing spondylitis synovial fluid.

Making the TCR beta libraries involved quantitative 5'-RACE with molecular barcodes. TCRdb re-called the 5' RACE reads through MiXCR, storing one row per CDR3 protein. The sample contains 700,000 to 850,000 distinct CDR3 sequences, approximately 12% of which appear only once. The sequenced sample consisted of blood, either unsorted or a sorted T cell fraction (not recorded which). This clonotype originated in a male donor with ankylosing spondylitis. The J gene is TRBJ1-1, the V gene TRBV28; weak D call: TRBD1 (6 bases). For the CDR3, the DNA is TGTGCCAGCAGGGCACAGGGTGAAGCTTTCTTT. It encodes CASRAQGEAFF. Together with reference TRBV28 and TRBJ1-1, the CDR3 gives the full variable domain: DVKVTQSSRYLVKRTGEKVFLECVQDMDHENMFWYRQDPGLGLRLIYFSYDVKMKEKGDIPEGYSVSREKKERFSLILESASTNQTSMYLCASRAQGEAFFGQGTRLTVV.